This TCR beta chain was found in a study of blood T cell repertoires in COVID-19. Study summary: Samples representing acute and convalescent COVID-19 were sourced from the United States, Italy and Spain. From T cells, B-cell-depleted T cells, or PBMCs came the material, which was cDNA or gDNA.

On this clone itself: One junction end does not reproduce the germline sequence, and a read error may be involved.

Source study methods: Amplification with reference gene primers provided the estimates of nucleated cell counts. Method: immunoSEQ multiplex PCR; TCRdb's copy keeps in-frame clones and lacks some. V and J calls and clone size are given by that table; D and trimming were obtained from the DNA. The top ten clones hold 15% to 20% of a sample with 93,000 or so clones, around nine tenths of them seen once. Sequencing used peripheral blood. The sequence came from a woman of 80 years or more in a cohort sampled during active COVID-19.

CDR3 loop: CASSQGNPGLSLF. In DNA form, the CDR3 reads TGTGCCAGCAGCCAAGGTAATCCGGGACTATCTCTCTTC. This rearrangement joins TRBV3-1 (or the pseudogene TRBV3-2) to TRBJ2-1; 7 bases agree with TRBD2. The CDR3 length is 13 residues. Germline CDR1 is LGHDT and CDR2 is YNNKEL (reference sequence).